The next 13 T cell receptor beta chains were all read from a single sample in a study of TIL therapy for anti-PD-1-resistant metastatic lung cancer. Time point indicated: pre-treatment sample, taken before nivolumab and TIL therapy. Sequencing used immunoSEQ v3. Profiling relied on immunoSEQ multiplex PCR, and the TCRdb table lists in-frame clones only, not all of them. The sample has 25,000 to 35,000 clones; 74% are singletons. This sample comprised blood, obtained at baseline. The receptor set was obtained from a woman between 30 and 80 years old with non-small cell lung cancer.

This clone appeared a single time. The rearrangement links TRBV29-1 to TRBJ2-1, with a tentative D call TRBD2 (5 bases). The CDR3 consists of 11 residues. V dropped 7 bases and J dropped 4 bases, with 8 bases sitting between them. Germline CDR1 SQVTM, CDR2 ANQGSEA. This CDR3 is CSAGLYNEQFF. Written as DNA, the CDR3 is TGCAGCGCTGGACTTTACAATGAGCAGTTCTTC.

In its sample, this clone was seen once. V usage is TRBV6-1 and J usage is TRBJ1-1, with 9 bases matching TRBD1. V trimming: 4 bases; J trimming: 10 bases; junction bases outside the gene matches: 10. The V gene's germline CDR1 is MNHNS and CDR2 SASEGT. The CDR3 is 14 residues long. The CDR3 sequence: CASSGNRGQMRAFF. CDR3 nucleotides: TGTGCCAGCAGTGGTAACAGGGGGCAGATGAGAGCTTTCTTT.

The J gene is TRBJ2-3, the V gene TRBV25-1, with unresolved D. This CDR3 comprises 10 residues. Per germline, CDR1 MGHDK and CDR2 SYGVNS. V dropped 6 bases and J dropped 2 bases, with 0 bases sitting between them. CDR3 nucleotide sequence: TGTGCCAGCAGCACAGATACGCAGTATTTT. Its protein is CASSTDTQYF.

This sequence joins TRBV5-1 and TRBJ2-2; D ambiguous. Germline CDR1 SGHRS, CDR2 YFSETQ. Trimming pared 4 bases from V and 4 bases from J, leaving 14 bases between. The length of the CDR3 is 15 residues. CDR3 protein: CASSPGVAGTGELFF. The CDR3 DNA sequence: TGCGCCAGCAGCCCAGGAGTAGCTGGCACCGGGGAGCTGTTTTTT.

This sequence joins TRBV6-1 and TRBJ1-1; no firm D call. The CDR3 runs to 14 residues. V gave up 1 base and J gave up 1 base, with 7 bases separating them. From germline, CDR1 is MNHNS and CDR2 SASEGT. The CDR3: CASSEGAENTEAFF. In DNA, the CDR3 is TGTGCCAGCAGTGAAGGTGCCGAGAACACTGAAGCTTTCTTT.

This clone is medium-sized in the sample. The chain employs TRBV12-2 and TRBJ1-5. TRBV12-2 is annotated as a pseudogene. This CDR3 comprises 15 residues. CDR3 region: CASRLALGGRQPQHF. The CDR3 coding sequence is TGTGCAAGTCGCTTAGCCCTGGGCGGGCGGCAGCCCCAGCATTTT.

This clone was found a few times. The chain uses TRBV7-4 and TRBJ1-1; the match to TRBD1 covers 7 bases. The CDR3 loop spans 13 amino acids. In germline, CDR1 is SGHVT, CDR2 SQSDAQ. The V gene end was trimmed by 1 base and the J gene end by 11 bases; junction bases not matched to a gene: 7. The CDR3 sequence is CASSLVSGQEAFF. The CDR3 DNA reads as TGTGCCAGCAGCTTAGTATCTGGACAGGAGGCTTTCTTT. The full variable domain, in which reference TRBV7-4 and TRBJ1-1 provide the parts outside the CDR3, is GAGVSQSPRYKVAKRGRDVALRCDSISGHVTLYWYRQTLGQGSEVLTYSQSDAQRDKSGRPSGRFSAERPERSVSTLKIQRTEQGDSAVYLCASSLVSGQEAFFGQGTRLTVV.

This sequence joins TRBV2 and TRBJ1-1; D remains unclear. This CDR3 contains 17 residues. With 6 bases removed from V and 2 bases from J, the gap between germline ends came to 22 bases. Germline CDR1 is SNHLY and CDR2 is FYNNEI. The CDR3 here is CASRGGQVLPLNTEAFF. CDR3 DNA: TGTGCCAGCAGGGGAGGGCAGGTCCTTCCTCTTAACACTGAAGCTTTCTTT.

The V call is TRBV20-1, the J call TRBJ2-3; D unclear. Germline V gene sequence: CDR1 DFQATT, CDR2 SNEGSKA (reference sequence). CDR3 length equals 11 residues. With 5 bases removed from V and 6 bases from J, the gap between germline ends came to 9 bases. The CDR3 loop is CSAPPEDTQYF. CDR3 coding DNA: TGCAGTGCTCCCCCAGAGGATACGCAGTATTTT.

The rearrangement joins TRBV10-2 to TRBJ1-1; D is unresolved. Germline loops: CDR1 WSHSY, CDR2 SAAADI. The CDR3 runs to 12 residues. The ends were cut back, 4 bases at V and 3 bases at J, with 6 bases in the middle. The DNA of the CDR3 is TGCGCCAGCAGTGGTGGGGACACTGAAGCTTTCTTT. This gives the protein CASSGGDTEAFF.

The chain is built from TRBV5-1 and TRBJ2-2, with 11 bases lining up with TRBD2. Trimming cost V 0 bases and J 9 bases; bases outside gene matches: 4. In germline, CDR1 is SGHRS, CDR2 YFSETQ. This CDR3 has 15 amino acids. The CDR3 sequence: CASSLGLAGGRELFF. The CDR3 nucleotides are TGCGCCAGCAGCTTGGGGCTAGCGGGGGGCCGGGAGCTGTTTTTT.

The chain carries TRBV11-3 and TRBJ2-5; a weak D match, TRBD2 (5 bases). This CDR3 has 13 residues. Trimming left V 5 bases short and J 11 bases short, with 18 bases between. Germline lookup yields CDR1 SGHNT and CDR2 YENEEA. The CDR3 loop is CASSHGGPQEQYF. The CDR3 region has the DNA TGTGCCAGCAGCCACGGAGGACCCCAGGAGCAGTACTTC.

This sequence joins TRBV18 and TRBJ1-4, with D hard to call. The germline V gene has CDR1 KGHSH and CDR2 LQKENI. V lost 3 bases and J 4 bases, leaving 6 bases between the germline ends. The CDR3 spans 13 residues. The CDR3, as DNA: TGTGCCAGCTCACCCCAGGTTAATGAAAAACTGTTTTTT. Translation gives CASSPQVNEKLFF.